This TCR beta chain was documented in a study of blood T cell repertoires in COVID-19. At the level of the study: Sites in the United States, Italy and Spain provided acute and convalescent COVID-19 samples.

This CDR3 comprises 12 residues. Trimming took 6 bases from V and 5 from J, leaving 10 bases between them. Germline lookup yields CDR1 SGHTA and CDR2 FQGTGA. Authors' processing steps: Reference gene primer amplification yielded estimated nucleated cell counts. Libraries were prepared by immunoSEQ multiplex PCR; TCRdb keeps only in-frame clonotypes and omits some of them. V and J calls and clone size follow that table, whereas D and trimming were derived from the DNA. This table holds 150,000 to 200,000 clones, approximately 83% found once. Sequenced material: peripheral blood. The origin of this receptor is a man in his sixties with acute or convalescent COVID-19. The J gene is TRBJ1-2, the V gene TRBV7-3; possibly TRBD1 for D (6 bases). The CDR3 DNA follows: TGTGCCAGCAGTAGGCAGGGGTATGGCTACACCTTC. This codes for CASSRQGYGYTF.